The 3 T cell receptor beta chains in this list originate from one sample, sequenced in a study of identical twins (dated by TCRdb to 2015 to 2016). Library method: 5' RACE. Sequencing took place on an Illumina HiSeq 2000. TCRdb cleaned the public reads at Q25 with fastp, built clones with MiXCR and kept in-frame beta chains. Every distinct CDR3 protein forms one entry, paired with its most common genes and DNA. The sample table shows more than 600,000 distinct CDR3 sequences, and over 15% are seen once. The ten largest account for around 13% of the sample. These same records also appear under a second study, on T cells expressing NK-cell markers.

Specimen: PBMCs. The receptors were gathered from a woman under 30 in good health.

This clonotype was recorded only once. CDR3 in amino acids: CSASGTSGDEDTQYF. Here the CDR3 DNA reads TGCAGTGCTAGCGGTACTAGCGGGGACGAAGATACGCAGTATTTT. The chain couples TRBV20-1 to TRBJ2-3; 10 bases are a match to TRBD2. CDR1 is DFQATT and CDR2 is SNEGSKA in the germline V gene (reference sequence). V trimming: 3 bases; J trimming: 5 bases; junction bases outside the gene matches: 8. The CDR3 runs to 15 residues.

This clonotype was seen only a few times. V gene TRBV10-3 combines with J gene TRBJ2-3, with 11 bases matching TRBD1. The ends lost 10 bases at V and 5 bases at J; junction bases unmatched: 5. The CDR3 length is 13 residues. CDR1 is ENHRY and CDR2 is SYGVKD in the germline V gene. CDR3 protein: CATWDRGRDTQYF. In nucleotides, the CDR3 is TGTGCCACCTGGGACAGGGGGAGAGATACGCAGTATTTT.

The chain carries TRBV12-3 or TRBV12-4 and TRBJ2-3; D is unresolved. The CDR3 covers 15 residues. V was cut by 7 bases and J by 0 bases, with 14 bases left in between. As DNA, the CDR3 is TGTGCCAGCACCCTAGGCGTGTACAGCACAGATACGCAGTATTTT. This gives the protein CASTLGVYSTDTQYF.